This T cell receptor beta chain was documented in a study of cytomegalovirus exposure and HLA in healthy donors. General study points: Accounts indicate the classifier identified cytomegalovirus status with strong specificity and sensitivity. Subsequent analysis of the 95 to 150 validation repertoires found a tendency for first-cohort TCR clusters to co-occur.

Turning to this clone: Its antigen is not identified. Given a much more abundant clone one base away, this may be a read error.

Clones were sequenced by immunoSEQ multiplex PCR, and TCRdb holds only the in-frame ones, with some missing. The profile covers hundreds of thousands of clones, with over 75% appearing a single time and approximately 12% taken by the ten largest. The TCR comes from a man younger than 35 in good health and CMV-seropositive. The sequenced sample was PBMCs.

In nucleotides, the CDR3 is TGTGTCAGCAGTTTAGAGGGGTTCACTGAAGCTTTCTTT. It is translated as CVSSLEGFTEAFF. V usage is TRBV27 and J usage is TRBJ1-1; maybe TRBD1 (5 bases). The CDR3 spans 13 residues. The germline V gene encodes CDR1 MNHEY and CDR2 SMNVEV (reference sequence).